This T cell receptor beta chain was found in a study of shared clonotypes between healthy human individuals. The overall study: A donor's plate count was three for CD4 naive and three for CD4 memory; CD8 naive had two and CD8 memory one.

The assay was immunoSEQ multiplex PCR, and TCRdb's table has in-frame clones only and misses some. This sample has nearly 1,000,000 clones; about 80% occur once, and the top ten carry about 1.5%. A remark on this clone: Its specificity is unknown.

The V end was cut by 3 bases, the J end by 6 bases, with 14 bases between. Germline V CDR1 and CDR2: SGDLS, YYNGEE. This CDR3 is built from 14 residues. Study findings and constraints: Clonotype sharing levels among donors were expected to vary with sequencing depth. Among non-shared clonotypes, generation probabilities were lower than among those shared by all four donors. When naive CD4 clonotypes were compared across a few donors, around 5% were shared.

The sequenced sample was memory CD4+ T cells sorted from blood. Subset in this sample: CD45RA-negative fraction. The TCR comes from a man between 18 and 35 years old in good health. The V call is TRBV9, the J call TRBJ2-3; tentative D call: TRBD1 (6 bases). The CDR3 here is CASSAYRDWDTQYF. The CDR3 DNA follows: TGTGCCAGCAGCGCATACAGGGATTGGGATACGCAGTATTTT.